The T cell receptor beta chain described here comes from a study of sequential checkpoint blockade in melanoma. Study-wide context: Matched biopsies came pretreatment and at week 13 for some 22 patients.

The CDR3 contains 15 residues. The V gene's germline CDR1 is MNHGY and CDR2 SAAAGT. After removal of 5 bases from V and 2 bases from J, the junction contained 6 bases not matched to a gene. Profiling relied on immunoSEQ multiplex PCR, and the TCRdb table lists in-frame clones only, not all of them. The sample yields 1,000 or so clones, roughly 20% seen once. As for treatment: randomized to nivolumab then ipilimumab (arm A) or the reverse (arm B). The sample consisted of tumor tissue (inferred from file names), taken from a patient given nivolumab and ipilimumab in sequence. This clonotype was obtained from a human donor with melanoma. The chain has TRBV6-8 and TRBJ2-1, with TRBD2 matching over 7 bases. The CDR3 DNA is TGTGCCAGCAGTGTTGGGGGAGGGACCTACAATGAGCAGTTCTTC. The encoded protein is CASSVGGGTYNEQFF.